What follows is one T cell receptor (beta chain) and its context. The data were obtained in a study of sequential checkpoint blockade in melanoma. Study information: Patients were randomized 1:1 to nivolumab-then-ipilimumab or ipilimumab-then-nivolumab first-line. After both sequences, patients received maintenance nivolumab.

The table came from immunoSEQ multiplex PCR; TCRdb's copy has only in-frame clones and leaves some out. The table has approximately 11,000 clones, about two thirds seen once. Treatment here: randomized to nivolumab then ipilimumab (arm A) or the reverse (arm B). With 3 bases clipped from V and 6 bases from J, the junction kept 6 bases outside the gene matches. Germline V gene lookup returns CDR1 SGDLS and CDR2 YYNGEE. The CDR3 length is 14 residues. The material sequenced was CD8+ T cells sorted from blood (inferred from file names), taken from a patient given nivolumab and ipilimumab in sequence. This chain uses TRBV9 with TRBJ2-3, with TRBD1 matching over 8 bases. The TCR comes from a human donor with melanoma. The CDR3 nucleotides read TGTGCCAGCAGCGACGGATACAGGGGGGATACGCAGTATTTT. As protein: CASSDGYRGDTQYF. Looking up the rest from reference TRBV9 and TRBJ2-3 gives the full variable domain: DSGVTQTPKHLITATGQRVTLRCSPRSGDLSVYWYQQSLDQGLQFLIQYYNGEERAKGNILERFSAQQFPDLHSELNLSSLELGDSALYFCASSDGYRGDTQYFGPGTRLTVL.